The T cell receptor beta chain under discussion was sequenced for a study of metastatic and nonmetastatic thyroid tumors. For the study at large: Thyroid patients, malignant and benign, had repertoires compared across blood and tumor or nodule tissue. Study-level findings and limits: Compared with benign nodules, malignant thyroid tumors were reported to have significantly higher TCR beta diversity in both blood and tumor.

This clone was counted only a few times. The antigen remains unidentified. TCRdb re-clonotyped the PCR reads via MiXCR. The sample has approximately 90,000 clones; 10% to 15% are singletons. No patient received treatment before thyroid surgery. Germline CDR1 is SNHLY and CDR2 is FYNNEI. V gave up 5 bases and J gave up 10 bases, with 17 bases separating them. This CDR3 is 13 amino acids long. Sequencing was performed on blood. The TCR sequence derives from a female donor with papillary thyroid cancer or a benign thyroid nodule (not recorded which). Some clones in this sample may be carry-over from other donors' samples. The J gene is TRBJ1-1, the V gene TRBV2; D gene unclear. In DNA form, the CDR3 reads TGTGCCAGCAGTCCCGGTCCCCCCAGTGTAGCTTTCTTT. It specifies CASSPGPPSVAFF.